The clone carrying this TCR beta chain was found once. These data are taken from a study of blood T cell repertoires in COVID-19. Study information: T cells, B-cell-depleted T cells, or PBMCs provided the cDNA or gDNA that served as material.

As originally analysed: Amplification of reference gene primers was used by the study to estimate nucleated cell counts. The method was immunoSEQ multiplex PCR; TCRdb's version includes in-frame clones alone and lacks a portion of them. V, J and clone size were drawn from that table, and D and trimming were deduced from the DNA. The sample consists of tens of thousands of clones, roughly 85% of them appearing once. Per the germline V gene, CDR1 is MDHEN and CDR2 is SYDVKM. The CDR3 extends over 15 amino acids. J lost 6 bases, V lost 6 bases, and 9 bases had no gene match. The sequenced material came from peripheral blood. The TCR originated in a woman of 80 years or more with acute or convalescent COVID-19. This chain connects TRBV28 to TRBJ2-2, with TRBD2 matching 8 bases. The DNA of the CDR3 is TGTGCCAGCAGGCAAGCGGGAGTTGGATCCGGGGAGCTGTTTTTT. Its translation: CASRQAGVGSGELFF.